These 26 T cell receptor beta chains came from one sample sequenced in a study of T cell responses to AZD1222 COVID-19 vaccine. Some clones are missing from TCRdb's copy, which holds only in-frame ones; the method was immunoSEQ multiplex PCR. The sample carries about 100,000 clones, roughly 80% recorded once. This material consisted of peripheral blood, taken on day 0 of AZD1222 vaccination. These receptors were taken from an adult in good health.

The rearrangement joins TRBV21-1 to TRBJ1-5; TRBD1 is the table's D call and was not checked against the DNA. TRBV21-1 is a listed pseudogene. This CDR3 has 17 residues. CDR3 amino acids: CASNRRGGAYYNQPQHF. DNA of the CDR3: TGTGCCAGCAACCGGCGAGGGGGCGCTTACTACAATCAGCCCCAGCATTTT.

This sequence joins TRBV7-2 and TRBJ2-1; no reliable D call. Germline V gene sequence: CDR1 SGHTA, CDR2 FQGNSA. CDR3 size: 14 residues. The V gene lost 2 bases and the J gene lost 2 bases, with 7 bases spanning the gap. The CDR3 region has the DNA TGTGCCAGCAGCTTATCCTCCGCCTACAATGAGCAGTTCTTC. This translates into CASSLSSAYNEQFF.

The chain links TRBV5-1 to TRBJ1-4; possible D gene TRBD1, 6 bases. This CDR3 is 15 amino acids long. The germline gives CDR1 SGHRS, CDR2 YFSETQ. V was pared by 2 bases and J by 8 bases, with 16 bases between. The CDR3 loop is CASSLTGTPGEKLFF. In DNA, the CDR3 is TGCGCCAGCAGCTTAACCGGGACACCGGGGGAAAAACTGTTTTTT.

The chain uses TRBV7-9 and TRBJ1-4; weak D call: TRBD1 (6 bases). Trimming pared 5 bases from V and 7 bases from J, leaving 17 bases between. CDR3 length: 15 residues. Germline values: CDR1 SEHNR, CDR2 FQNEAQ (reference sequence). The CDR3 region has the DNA TGTGCCAGCAGCCGGGAGGGCAGGGGTTTTGAAAAACTGTTTTTT. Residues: CASSREGRGFEKLFF.

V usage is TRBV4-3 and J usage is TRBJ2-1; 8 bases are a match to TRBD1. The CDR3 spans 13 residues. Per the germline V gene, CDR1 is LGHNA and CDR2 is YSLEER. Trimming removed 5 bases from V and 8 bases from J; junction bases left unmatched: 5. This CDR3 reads CASSLIQGDEQFF. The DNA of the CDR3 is TGCGCCAGCAGCTTAATACAGGGGGATGAGCAGTTCTTC.

The CDR3 region has the DNA TGTGCCAGCAGCCAAGATCCGCGTCTCAGGTCTAACTATGGCTACACCTTC. This sequence encodes CASSQDPRLRSNYGYTF. The chain carries TRBV3-1 (or the pseudogene TRBV3-2) and TRBJ1-2; D gene ambiguous. This CDR3 has 17 residues. V was cut by 0 bases and J by 0 bases, with 14 bases left in between. The germline V gene encodes CDR1 LGHDT and CDR2 YNNKEL (reference sequence).

CDR3 nucleotides: TGTGCCAGCAGTTCAGGGGTTGACGAGCAGTACGTC. It is translated as CASSSGVDEQYV. V usage is TRBV12-3 or TRBV12-4 and J usage is TRBJ2-7, with D perhaps TRBD1 (6 bases). The CDR3 sequence is 12 residues long. V shed 4 bases and J shed 5 bases, with 9 bases lying between them.

CDR3: CASSQWPDSYEQYF. CDR3 DNA sequence: TGTGCCAGCTCGCAGTGGCCCGACTCCTACGAGCAGTACTTC. This chain links TRBV27 with TRBJ2-7, with no clear D. This CDR3 is 14 amino acids long. Germline CDR1 reads MNHEY; CDR2 reads SMNVEV (reference sequence). Trimming took off 8 bases at V and 0 bases at J, with 14 bases between the two ends.

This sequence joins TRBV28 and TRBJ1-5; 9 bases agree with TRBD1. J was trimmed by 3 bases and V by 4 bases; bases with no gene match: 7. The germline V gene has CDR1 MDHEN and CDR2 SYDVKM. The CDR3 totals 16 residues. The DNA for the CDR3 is TGTGCCAGCAGTTCCAGACAGGGGGGTTACAATCAGCCCCAGCATTTT. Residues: CASSSRQGGYNQPQHF.

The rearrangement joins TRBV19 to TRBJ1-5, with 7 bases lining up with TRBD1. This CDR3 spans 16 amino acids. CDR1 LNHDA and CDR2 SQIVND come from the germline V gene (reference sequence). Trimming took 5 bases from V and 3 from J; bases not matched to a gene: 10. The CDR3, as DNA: TGTGCCAGTAGTTCGACGGCCGGGACAGTCAATCAGCCCCAGCATTTT. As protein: CASSSTAGTVNQPQHF.

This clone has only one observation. In DNA form, the CDR3 reads TGTGCCAGCAGCCCCTCCGGATCCTACAATGAGCAGTTCTTC. Translating it yields CASSPSGSYNEQFF. This chain joins TRBV6-2 or TRBV6-3 and TRBJ2-1; the D is unclear. Trimming stripped 6 bases from V and 1 base from J, with 10 bases between. The V gene's germline CDR1 is MNHEY and CDR2 SVGEGT. This CDR3 comprises 14 residues.

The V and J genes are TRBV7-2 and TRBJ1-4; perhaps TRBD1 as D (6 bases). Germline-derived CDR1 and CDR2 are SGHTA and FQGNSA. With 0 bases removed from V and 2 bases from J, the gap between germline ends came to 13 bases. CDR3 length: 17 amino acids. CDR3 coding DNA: TGTGCCAGCAGCTTAGCGCGGGGGCAAGGGACTAATGAAAAACTGTTTTTT. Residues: CASSLARGQGTNEKLFF.

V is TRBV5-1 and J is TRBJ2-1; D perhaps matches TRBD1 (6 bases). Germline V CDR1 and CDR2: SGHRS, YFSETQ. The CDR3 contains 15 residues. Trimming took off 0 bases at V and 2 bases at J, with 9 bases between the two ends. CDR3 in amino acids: CASSLVGAPYNEQFF. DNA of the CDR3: TGCGCCAGCAGCTTGGTGGGGGCCCCCTACAATGAGCAGTTCTTC.

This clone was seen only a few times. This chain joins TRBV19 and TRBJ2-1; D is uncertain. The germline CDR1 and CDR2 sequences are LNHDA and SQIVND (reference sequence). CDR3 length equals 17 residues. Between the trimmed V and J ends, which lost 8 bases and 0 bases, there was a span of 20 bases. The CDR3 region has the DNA TGTGCCAGTTCGTCAGCAACTCTTTCAAGCTCCTACAATGAGCAGTTCTTC. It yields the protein CASSSATLSSSYNEQFF.

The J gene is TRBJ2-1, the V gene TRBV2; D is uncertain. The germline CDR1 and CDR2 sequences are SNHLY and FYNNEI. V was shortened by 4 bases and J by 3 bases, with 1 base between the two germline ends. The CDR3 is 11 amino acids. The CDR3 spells CASSGYNEQFF. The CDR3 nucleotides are TGTGCCAGCAGTGGCTACAATGAGCAGTTCTTC.

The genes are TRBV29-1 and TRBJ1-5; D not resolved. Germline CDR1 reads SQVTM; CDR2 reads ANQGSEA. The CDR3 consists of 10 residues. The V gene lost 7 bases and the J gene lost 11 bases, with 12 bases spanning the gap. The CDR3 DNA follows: TGCAGCGCCAACGGGAAGTCCCAGCATTTT. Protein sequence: CSANGKSQHF.

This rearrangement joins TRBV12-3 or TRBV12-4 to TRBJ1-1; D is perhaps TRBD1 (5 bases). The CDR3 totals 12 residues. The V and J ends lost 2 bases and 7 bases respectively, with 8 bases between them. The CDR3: CASSLLGGEAFF. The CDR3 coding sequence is TGTGCCAGCAGTTTATTGGGGGGTGAAGCTTTCTTT.

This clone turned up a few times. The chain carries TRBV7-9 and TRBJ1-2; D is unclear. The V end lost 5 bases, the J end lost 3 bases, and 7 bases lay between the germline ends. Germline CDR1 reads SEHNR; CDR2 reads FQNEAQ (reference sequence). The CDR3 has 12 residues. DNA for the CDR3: TGTGCCAGCAGCCCTACCGACTATGGCTACACCTTC. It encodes CASSPTDYGYTF. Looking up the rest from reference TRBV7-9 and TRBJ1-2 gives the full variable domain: DTGVSQNPRHKITKRGQNVTFRCDPISEHNRLYWYRQTLGQGPEFLTYFQNEAQLEKSRLLSDRFSAERPKGSFSTLEIQRTEQGDSAMYLCASSPTDYGYTFGSGTRLTVV.

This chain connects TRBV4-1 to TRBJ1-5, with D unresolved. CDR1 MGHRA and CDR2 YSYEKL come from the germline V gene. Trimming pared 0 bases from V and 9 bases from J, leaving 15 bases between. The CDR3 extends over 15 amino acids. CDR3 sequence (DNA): TGCGCCAGCAGCCAAGAGTACCAGCATCGGGGGCCCCAGCATTTT. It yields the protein CASSQEYQHRGPQHF.

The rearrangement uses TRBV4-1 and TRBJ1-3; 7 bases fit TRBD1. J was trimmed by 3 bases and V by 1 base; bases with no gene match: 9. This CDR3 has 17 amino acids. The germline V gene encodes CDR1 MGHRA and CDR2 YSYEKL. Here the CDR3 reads CASSQGGQAGRGNTIYF. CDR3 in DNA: TGCGCCAGCAGCCAAGGTGGACAGGCGGGTCGTGGAAACACCATATATTTT.

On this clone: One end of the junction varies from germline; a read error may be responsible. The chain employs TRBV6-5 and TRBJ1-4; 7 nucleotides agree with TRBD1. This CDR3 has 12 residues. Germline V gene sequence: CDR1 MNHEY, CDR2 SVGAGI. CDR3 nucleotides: TGTGCCAGCAGCCAAGGGGGCGGGACGGAAATTTTT. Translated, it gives CASSQGGGTEIF.

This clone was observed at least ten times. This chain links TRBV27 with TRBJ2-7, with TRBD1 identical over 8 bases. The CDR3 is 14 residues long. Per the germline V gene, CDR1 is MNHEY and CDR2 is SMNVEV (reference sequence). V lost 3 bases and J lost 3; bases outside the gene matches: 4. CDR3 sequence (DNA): TGTGCCAGCAGTTTCGGACAGGGAAGCTACGAGCAGTACTTC. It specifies CASSFGQGSYEQYF.

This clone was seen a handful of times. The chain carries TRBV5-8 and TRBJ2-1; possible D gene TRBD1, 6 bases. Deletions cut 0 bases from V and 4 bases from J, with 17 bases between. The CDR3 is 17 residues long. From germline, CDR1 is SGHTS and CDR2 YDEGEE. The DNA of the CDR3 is TGTGCCAGCAGCTTGGGGGCATGGGGGCCTGGGTACAATGAGCAGTTCTTC. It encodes CASSLGAWGPGYNEQFF.

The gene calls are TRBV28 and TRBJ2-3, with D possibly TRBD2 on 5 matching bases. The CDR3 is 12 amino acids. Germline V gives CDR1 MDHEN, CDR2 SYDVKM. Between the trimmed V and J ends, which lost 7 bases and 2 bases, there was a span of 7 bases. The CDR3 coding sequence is TGTGCCAGCACGGGGTTCACAGATACGCAGTATTTT. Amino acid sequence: CASTGFTDTQYF.

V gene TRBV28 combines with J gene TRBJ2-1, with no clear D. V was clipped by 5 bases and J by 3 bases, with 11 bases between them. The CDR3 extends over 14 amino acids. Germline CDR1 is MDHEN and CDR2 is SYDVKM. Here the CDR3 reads CASSTSWIYNEQFF. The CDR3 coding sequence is TGTGCCAGCAGTACGTCTTGGATCTACAATGAGCAGTTCTTC.

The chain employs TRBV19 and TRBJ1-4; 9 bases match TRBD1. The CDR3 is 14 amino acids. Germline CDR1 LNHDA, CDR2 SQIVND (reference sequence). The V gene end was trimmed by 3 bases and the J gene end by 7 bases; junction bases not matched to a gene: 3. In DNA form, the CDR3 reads TGTGCCAGTAGTATCACAGGGGGCTTTGAAAAACTGTTTTTT. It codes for CASSITGGFEKLFF.